This record looks at one T cell receptor beta chain sequence and its context. This specimen comes from a study of shared clonotypes between healthy human individuals. The data were produced by immunoSEQ multiplex PCR, yet TCRdb's version contains in-frame clones alone and is incomplete. This table has over a million clones, approximately 97% appearing once. Looked up from germline, CDR1 is SNHLY and CDR2 is FYNNEI. The CDR3 sequence is 15 residues long. V was pared by 8 bases and J by 3 bases, with 11 bases of the junction left unmatched. Sequenced sample: naive CD4+ T cells sorted from blood. Documented subset: CD45RA+ positively selected. The clonotype was recovered from a man aged 25-45 years in good health. The genes are TRBV2 and TRBJ2-3, with 7 bases aligning to TRBD2. In DNA, the CDR3 is TGTGCCAGCGGCGGGAGAACGGCTCCGACAGATACGCAGTATTTT. Translated: CASGGRTAPTDTQYF.